This T cell receptor (beta chain) was observed in a study of patients and donors after allogeneic stem cell transplantation. In TCRdb, the RT-PCR reads were re-called with MiXCR into one record per CDR3 protein. The sample has about 200,000 distinct CDR3 sequences; roughly two fifths are singletons. V was cut by 0 bases and J by 6 bases, with 15 bases left in between. This CDR3 has 15 residues. The V gene's germline CDR1 is SGHRS and CDR2 YFSETQ. The J gene is TRBJ1-2, the V gene TRBV5-1; D is uncertain. The TCR was taken from a human donor who was either an allogeneic HSCT recipient or a stem cell or donor lymphocyte infusion donor (not recorded which). It is not recorded whose cells these are; they may come from a transplant donor. Sequencing was carried out using blood, either unsorted or a sorted T cell fraction (not recorded which). In nucleotides, the CDR3 is TGCGCCAGCAGCTTGGGGGCGGCCCGGTCGGATGGCTACACCTTC. This gives the protein CASSLGAARSDGYTF.